This TCR beta chain was sequenced during a study of cytomegalovirus exposure and HLA in healthy donors. PCR primers comprised 60 Vbeta and 13 Jbeta primers. Profiled with immunoSEQ multiplex PCR; TCRdb holds only in-frame clones, not every one. The sample has 150,000 to 200,000 clones; roughly 80% are singletons. About this clone itself: Its cognate antigen is unknown.

Study results and caveats: The number of N-insertions in an Asian-associated ancestry cluster was reportedly below the roughly 620-donor mean in a later analysis. Among TCR beta chains, those listed as cytomegalovirus-associated numbered some 160.

CDR1 SGDLS and CDR2 YYNGEE come from the germline V gene. The CDR3 is made up of 18 amino acids. The junction had 11 bases not matched to a gene; V was cut back by 3 bases and J by 5 bases. Sequenced input: PBMCs. The clonotype comes from a female donor in good health and CMV-seronegative. The chain joins TRBV9 to TRBJ2-2; 12 bases line up with TRBD2. The CDR3 here is CASSEGLLAGGGTGELFF. The CDR3 DNA reads as TGTGCCAGCAGCGAGGGACTCCTAGCGGGAGGGGGGACCGGGGAGCTGTTTTTT.